The clone carrying this T cell receptor beta chain has a handful of counts. Cells sorted by CD45RO/CCR7/CD25/CD127/CD95/CD27 comprised CD4+ naive, central memory, regulatory and stem cell-like memory cells. These data come from a study of beta chain features in type 1 diabetes. Study-wide background: Healthy donors resembled patients in age, gender and cell yields.

Sequenced material consisted of expressed TCRB transcripts (all of the isolated RNA was reverse transcribed). This table comes from immunoSEQ multiplex PCR, and its TCRdb copy is limited to in-frame clones, with some not included. The data hold about 250,000 clones, with 11% to 15% observed a single time. Per the germline V gene, CDR1 is MNHNS and CDR2 is SASEGT. The CDR3 has 13 amino acids. V dropped 8 bases and J dropped 5 bases, with 15 bases sitting between them. The V call is TRBV6-1, the J call TRBJ1-2; weak D call: TRBD1 (6 bases). This clonotype was sampled from a woman in her thirties or forties in good health. Source material: naive CD4+ T cells from blood. The CDR3: CASLDGQIYGYTF. The CDR3 bases are TGTGCCAGCTTGGACGGACAGATTTATGGCTACACCTTC.